Following are 28 T cell receptor beta chains from one sample sequenced in a study of cytomegalovirus exposure and HLA in healthy donors. Vbeta (60) and Jbeta (13) primers were used in the PCR. Clones were sequenced by immunoSEQ multiplex PCR, and TCRdb holds only the in-frame ones, with some missing. Here the sample spans more than 95,000 clones, roughly 15% being singletons. Input material: PBMCs. These receptor sequences come from a female donor in good health and CMV-seropositive.

The V gene is TRBV21-1, the J gene TRBJ2-3; the D call in the table, TRBD2, was not verified against the DNA. TRBV21-1 is tagged as a pseudogene. The CDR3 totals 19 residues. The CDR3 DNA is TGTGCCAGCAGCAAAATGGAGAGACTAGCGGGAGATAGGACAGATACGCAGTATTTT. Translation gives CASSKMERLAGDRTDTQYF.

The V gene is TRBV28, the J gene TRBJ1-5, with a possible D match to TRBD1 (5 bases). Trimming pared 5 bases from V and 5 bases from J, leaving 19 bases between. The germline gives CDR1 MDHEN, CDR2 SYDVKM. The CDR3 length is 16 residues. CDR3 coding DNA: TGTGCCAGCAGTAAACTCCGGGGGGGTAGGGATCAGCCCCAGCATTTT. Translated: CASSKLRGGRDQPQHF.

This clone was seen more than once but under ten times. Other DNA sequences in this specimen translate into the identical CDR3. The V gene is TRBV4-3, the J gene TRBJ1-1, with TRBD1 as a possible D gene (6 bases). Trimming took 4 bases from V and 7 from J, leaving 19 bases between them. The CDR3 is made up of 15 amino acids. Germline loops: CDR1 LGHNA, CDR2 YSLEER. CDR3 DNA sequence: TGCGCCAGCAGCCGTAACAGGGCCCCTCAGAATGAAGCTTTCTTT. This codes for CASSRNRAPQNEAFF.

The rearrangement joins TRBV4-1 to TRBJ1-2; 7 bases agree with TRBD1. The CDR3 consists of 18 residues. Germline V lookup: CDR1 MGHRA, CDR2 YSYEKL. The junction had 12 bases not matched to a gene; V was cut back by 1 base and J by 1 base. The CDR3 coding sequence is TGCGCCAGCAGCCAAGGCTATCCGGGACAGCTTTTTAACTATGGCTACACCTTC. Protein: CASSQGYPGQLFNYGYTF.

This clone was detected only a few times. The chain is built from TRBV10-2 and TRBJ2-7; tentative D call: TRBD1 (5 bases). Germline V CDR1 and CDR2: WSHSY, SAAADI. The CDR3 sequence is 11 residues long. V lost 9 bases to trimming and J lost 4 bases, with 10 bases between them. The CDR3 sequence is CASSRAYEQYF. In DNA, the CDR3 is TGCGCCAGTTCCAGGGCGTACGAGCAGTACTTC.

This clone was counted only a few times. The J gene is TRBJ1-6, the V gene TRBV5-1; D perhaps matches TRBD1 (5 bases). Germline V gene lookup returns CDR1 SGHRS and CDR2 YFSETQ. The CDR3 covers 14 residues. Trimming pared 3 bases from V and 5 bases from J, leaving 9 bases between. The CDR3 sequence is CASSSTEDNSPLHF. The CDR3, as DNA: TGCGCCAGCAGCTCGACAGAAGATAATTCACCCCTCCACTTT.

This clone was seen more than once but under ten times. V gene TRBV27 combines with J gene TRBJ2-7; the D gene is possibly TRBD1 (6 bases). This CDR3 is 14 amino acids long. Germline V gene sequence: CDR1 MNHEY, CDR2 SMNVEV (reference sequence). Trimming cost V 3 bases and J 2 bases, with 11 bases left between them. The CDR3 sequence: CASSFGRGTYEQYF. The CDR3 coding sequence is TGTGCCAGCAGTTTTGGCAGGGGCACCTACGAGCAGTACTTC.

The chain links TRBV27 to TRBJ2-7, with TRBD1 as a possible D gene (6 bases). Trimming took off 5 bases at V and 1 base at J, with 18 bases between the two ends. This CDR3 region has 16 residues. CDR1 is MNHEY, CDR2 SMNVEV, per germline (reference sequence). The CDR3 DNA follows: TGTGCCAGCAGTCCAGGGGCGAGTGGACCTTCCTACGAGCAGTACTTC. It is translated as CASSPGASGPSYEQYF.

This clone came up a few times. The chain has TRBV4-2 and TRBJ1-5; the D gene is possibly TRBD1 (6 bases). The length of the CDR3 is 14 residues. V dropped 3 bases and J dropped 3 bases, with 9 bases sitting between them. CDR1 is LGHNA and CDR2 is YNFKEQ in the germline V gene. The CDR3 protein is CASSHTGSNQPQHF. CDR3 nucleotide sequence: TGTGCCAGCAGCCATACAGGGTCCAATCAGCCCCAGCATTTT.

V and J are TRBV21-1 and TRBJ2-1; the table's D gene call, TRBD1, was not cross checked with the DNA. TRBV21-1 is assigned pseudogene status. The CDR3 has 15 amino acids. DNA for the CDR3: TGTGCCAGCAGCAACCAGCATTCAGGGAACAATGAGCAGTTCTTC. Protein sequence: CASSNQHSGNNEQFF.

The genes are TRBV9 and TRBJ2-3, with 8 bases lining up with TRBD2. The trim removed 4 bases at V and 1 base at J, leaving 14 bases unmatched. The CDR3 covers 18 residues. Germline loops: CDR1 SGDLS, CDR2 YYNGEE. CDR3 sequence: CASSPQVSGRAGTDTQYF. The CDR3 nucleotides are TGTGCCAGCAGCCCCCAAGTCTCCGGGAGGGCAGGCACAGATACGCAGTATTTT.

The chain recombines TRBV2 with TRBJ1-2; D is possibly TRBD1 (5 bases). V lost 1 base, J lost 7 bases, and 13 bases lay in between. The CDR3 has 14 residues. Looked up from germline, CDR1 is SNHLY and CDR2 is FYNNEI. The CDR3 sequence: CASSEGVGARGYTF. The CDR3 DNA sequence: TGTGCCAGCAGTGAAGGAGTAGGGGCCCGTGGCTACACCTTC. The full variable domain, its missing parts supplied by reference TRBV2 and TRBJ1-2, is EPEVTQTPSHQVTQMGQEVILRCVPISNHLYFYWYRQILGQKVEFLVSFYNNEISEKSEIFDDQFSVERPDGSNFTLKIRSTKLEDSAMYFCASSEGVGARGYTFGSGTRLTVV.

This sequence joins TRBV28 and TRBJ2-7; maybe TRBD2 (5 bases). Germline loops: CDR1 MDHEN, CDR2 SYDVKM. Trimming cost V 6 bases and J 6 bases, with 24 bases left between them. The CDR3 length is 16 residues. This CDR3 reads CASSPTLGSKAGEQYF. CDR3 coding DNA: TGTGCCAGCAGCCCTACCCTCGGATCTAAGGCGGGCGAGCAGTACTTC.

The genes are TRBV19 and TRBJ1-5; the D is unclear. Between the trimmed V and J ends, which lost 5 bases and 0 bases, there was a span of 8 bases. Germline V gene sequence: CDR1 LNHDA, CDR2 SQIVND (reference sequence). The CDR3 covers 14 residues. The DNA for the CDR3 is TGTGCCAGTAGTCGCAGTTATAGCAATCAGCCCCAGCATTTT. Translation gives CASSRSYSNQPQHF.

This clone occurred a few times. The chain has TRBV2 and TRBJ1-3; 8 bases match TRBD1. Unmatched junction bases numbered 8, after V lost 8 bases and J lost 8 bases. Germline V CDR1 and CDR2: SNHLY, FYNNEI. The CDR3 runs 13 residues. The CDR3 sequence is CASVAGGRDTIYF. The CDR3 coding sequence is TGTGCCAGCGTCGCAGGGGGCAGGGACACCATATATTTT.

The chain links TRBV5-1 to TRBJ2-2; D is ambiguous. Germline lookup yields CDR1 SGHRS and CDR2 YFSETQ. V lost 7 bases and J 0 bases, leaving 4 bases between the germline ends. CDR3 size: 12 residues. The CDR3 DNA sequence: TGCGCCAGCGCAGCGAACACCGGGGAGCTGTTTTTT. Its translation is CASAANTGELFF.

This clone was observed a few times. The chain links TRBV4-3 to TRBJ1-2; D unclear. V was shortened by 0 bases and J by 8 bases, with 19 bases between the two germline ends. Germline V CDR1 and CDR2: LGHNA, YSLEER. The CDR3 has 16 amino acids. The CDR3 sequence is CASSQDHGLQVRGYTF. In nucleotides, the CDR3 is TGCGCCAGCAGCCAAGATCACGGACTCCAAGTTCGGGGCTACACCTTC.

J is TRBJ1-5 and V is TRBV19; the D gene is possibly TRBD1 (5 bases). Germline CDR1 and CDR2: LNHDA and SQIVND (reference sequence). This CDR3 comprises 16 residues. V lost 4 bases and J 6 bases, leaving 19 bases between the germline ends. The CDR3 protein is CASSTQTTGGGQPQHF. CDR3 sequence (DNA): TGTGCCAGTAGTACGCAAACAACGGGGGGGGGTCAGCCCCAGCATTTT.

This clone showed up just a few times. Its ends do not fully match the called genes, so a read error is possible. Other DNA sequences within the sample encode an identical CDR3. The V gene is TRBV4-1, the J gene TRBJ1-1, with D possibly matching TRBD1 (5 bases). The CDR3 consists of 14 residues. CDR1 and CDR2 from the germline V gene are MGHRA and YSYEKL. The CDR3 DNA reads TGCGCCAGCAGCCAAGAAGCAGGGCCCACTGAAGCCTTCTTT. Its translation is CASSQEAGPTEAFF.

CDR3 in amino acids: CAISEKGLAGHTQYF. CDR3 sequence (DNA): TGTGCCATCAGTGAGAAAGGGCTAGCGGGCCATACGCAGTATTTT. This chain connects TRBV10-3 to TRBJ2-3, with TRBD2 identical over 8 bases. Germline trimming cut 2 bases from V and 7 bases from J; bases unmatched to any gene: 8. Germline values: CDR1 ENHRY, CDR2 SYGVKD. The CDR3 has 15 residues.

V is TRBV27 and J is TRBJ1-2; 8 nucleotides align to TRBD1. Losses at the gene ends were 5 bases for V and 8 bases for J; bases not matched to a gene: 10. The CDR3 loop spans 14 amino acids. Germline values: CDR1 MNHEY, CDR2 SMNVEV (reference sequence). The CDR3 DNA is TGTGCCAGCAGTCCCGGGACAGGCTTTTTGGGCTACACCTTC. Its translation: CASSPGTGFLGYTF.

This chain joins TRBV28 and TRBJ2-7, with D maybe TRBD2 (5 bases). Per the germline V gene, CDR1 is MDHEN and CDR2 is SYDVKM. V was clipped by 3 bases and J by 3 bases, with 15 bases between them. This CDR3 spans 15 amino acids. The CDR3 bases are TGTGCCAGCAGTTTTCGGCGTGGAGGATTCTACGAGCAGTACTTC. Translating it yields CASSFRRGGFYEQYF. The variable domain in full, with the rest retrieved from reference TRBV28 and TRBJ2-7, is DVKVTQSSRYLVKRTGEKVFLECVQDMDHENMFWYRQDPGLGLRLIYFSYDVKMKEKGDIPEGYSVSREKKERFSLILESASTNQTSMYLCASSFRRGGFYEQYFGPGTRLTVT.

This clone came up a few times. V usage is TRBV15 and J usage is TRBJ2-3; D gene unclear. The V gene lost 2 bases and the J gene lost 0 bases, with 12 bases spanning the gap. Germline CDR1 reads LNHNV; CDR2 reads YYDKDF (reference sequence). The CDR3 is made up of 16 amino acids. For the CDR3, the DNA is TGTGCCACCAGCAGATTGCTAGTGGAGAGCACAGATACGCAGTATTTT. It yields the protein CATSRLLVESTDTQYF.

This chain links TRBV6-1 with TRBJ2-7; D is perhaps TRBD1 (5 bases). Germline V lookup: CDR1 MNHNS, CDR2 SASEGT. The CDR3 length is 14 residues. Trimming stripped 4 bases from V and 2 bases from J, with 12 bases between. The CDR3 sequence is CASSVQGFPYEQYF. The DNA for the CDR3 is TGTGCCAGCAGTGTCCAGGGATTTCCCTACGAGCAGTACTTC.

This clone was observed a handful of times. The chain combines TRBV15 with TRBJ2-3; no clear D gene. Trimming cost V 0 bases and J 4 bases, with 11 bases left between them. This CDR3 has 15 residues. Looked up from germline, CDR1 is LNHNV and CDR2 is YYDKDF (reference sequence). CDR3 sequence reads: CATSREFSRPDTQYF. CDR3 nucleotides: TGTGCCACCAGCAGAGAATTTAGCCGCCCAGATACGCAGTATTTT.

The rearrangement uses TRBV7-2 and TRBJ1-6; D gene ambiguous. V was trimmed by 2 bases and J by 7 bases, leaving 12 bases between them. The CDR3 is 15 amino acids. CDR1 and CDR2 (germline): SGHTA, FQGNSA. The chain's CDR3 is CASSLLNSYNSPLHF. CDR3 DNA sequence: TGTGCCAGCAGCTTACTGAACAGTTACAATTCACCCCTCCACTTT.

This clone showed up just a few times. This chain links TRBV10-2 with TRBJ2-7, with TRBD2 identical over 12 bases. This CDR3 spans 15 amino acids. Germline CDR1 WSHSY, CDR2 SAAADI. Trimming took 7 bases from V and 4 from J; bases not matched to a gene: 8. CDR3 sequence reads: CASTETSGSTYEQYF. The DNA for the CDR3 is TGCGCCAGCACCGAGACTAGCGGGAGTACTTACGAGCAGTACTTC.

This sequence joins TRBV29-1 and TRBJ2-1; TRBD1 matches at 7 bases. V shed 6 bases and J 8 bases; nucleotides not matched to a gene: 10. The germline V gene encodes CDR1 SQVTM and CDR2 ANQGSEA. The CDR3 consists of 13 residues. The CDR3: CSVPRGTVDEQFF. The CDR3 DNA is TGCAGCGTGCCTAGGGGGACAGTCGATGAGCAGTTCTTC.